The present T cell receptor (beta chain) was sequenced within a study of CD8 T cells in Susac syndrome. Overall study context: Sequencing included Susac syndrome patients, over 5 of them with active disease and roughly eight in remission. Treatment at blood withdrawal was none, corticosteroids, or intravenous immunoglobulin alone in Susac syndrome patients.

The CDR3 length is 15 residues. The V gene lost 5 bases and the J gene lost 6 bases, with 16 bases spanning the gap. Germline V gene lookup returns CDR1 LNHDA and CDR2 SQIVND (reference sequence). Random-hexamer reverse transcription was applied to about 0.45 to 1 ug RNA. TCRdb re-called the immunoSEQ multiplex PCR reads through MiXCR, storing one row per CDR3 protein. The sample yields approximately 180,000 distinct CDR3 sequences, 91% seen once. This clonotype was sampled from a human donor with Susac syndrome. The sample taken for sequencing was CD4+ T cells from PBMCs. The J gene is TRBJ2-2, the V gene TRBV19, with a tentative D call TRBD2 (6 bases). Here the CDR3 DNA reads TGTGCCAGTAGTCAAACGGGACTCCTACCCGGGGAGCTGTTTTTT. Its protein is CASSQTGLLPGELFF. Looking up the rest from reference TRBV19 and TRBJ2-2 gives the full variable domain: DGGITQSPKYLFRKEGQNVTLSCEQNLNHDAMYWYRQDPGQGLRLIYYSQIVNDFQKGDIAEGYSVSREKKESFPLTVTSAQKNPTAFYLCASSQTGLLPGELFFGEGSRLTVL.